One sample yielded the 32 T cell receptor beta chains listed below, sequenced in a study of cytomegalovirus exposure and HLA in healthy donors. In the PCR, 60 Vbeta and 13 Jbeta primers were used. Sequencing was performed with immunoSEQ multiplex PCR; in TCRdb, only in-frame clones are kept and a portion is missing. The table lists about 190,000 clones, under 85% of them singletons. Sample: PBMCs. The source is a man over 45 in good health and CMV-seronegative.

The chain employs TRBV6-5 and TRBJ2-5; D possibly corresponds to TRBD2 (6 bases). V was clipped by 6 bases and J by 5 bases, with 19 bases between them. The germline CDR1 and CDR2 sequences are MNHEY and SVGAGI. CDR3 length: 15 amino acids. The CDR3 DNA reads as TGTGCCAGCAGATTCCGCGGCGGGGCCCGGGAGACCCAGTACTTC. As protein: CASRFRGGARETQYF.

V and J are TRBV6-1 and TRBJ2-5, with 11 bases aligning to TRBD1. The assigned J gene may be wrong: the sequence end matches TRBJ2-7 better. Germline lookup yields CDR1 MNHNS and CDR2 SASEGT. This CDR3 is built from 13 residues. This CDR3 is CASRGQGVTEQYF. The DNA of the CDR3 is TGTGCCAGCAGGGGACAGGGGGTAACCGAGCAGTACTTC.

The sample holds a few counts of this clone. V is TRBV28 and J is TRBJ1-4, with 10 positions matching TRBD1. Trimming cost V 5 bases and J 8 bases; bases outside gene matches: 8. The CDR3 totals 15 residues. Germline lookup yields CDR1 MDHEN and CDR2 SYDVKM. This chain's CDR3 is CASSGRTGGYEKLFF. The DNA of the CDR3 is TGTGCCAGCAGTGGAAGGACAGGGGGATACGAAAAACTGTTTTTT.

This chain uses TRBV28 with TRBJ2-5; a possible D gene is TRBD1 (6 bases). The J call may be mistaken, given a closer DNA end match to TRBJ2-7. CDR3 length equals 14 residues. Germline values: CDR1 MDHEN, CDR2 SYDVKM. CDR3 sequence: CASSHRSTGYEQYF. In DNA form, the CDR3 reads TGTGCCAGCAGTCACCGATCAACAGGGTACGAGCAGTACTTC.

The gene calls are TRBV9 and TRBJ1-4, with D tentatively TRBD1 (6 bases). V lost 4 bases and J lost 4, with 14 bases in between. The germline CDR1 and CDR2 sequences are SGDLS and YYNGEE. This CDR3 has 15 amino acids. Here the CDR3 reads CASSLMDSLNEKLFF. The CDR3 coding sequence is TGTGCCAGCAGCCTTATGGACAGTCTTAATGAAAAACTGTTTTTT.

The J gene is TRBJ2-7, the V gene TRBV5-1; a weak D match, TRBD1 (6 bases). This CDR3 contains 15 residues. Germline V gene sequence: CDR1 SGHRS, CDR2 YFSETQ. Trimming removed 7 bases at V and 0 bases at J, with 17 bases between. The DNA of the CDR3 is TGCGCCAGCCACTCCGGACAGTCTTTCTCCTACGAGCAGTACTTC. It yields the protein CASHSGQSFSYEQYF.

The chain joins TRBV9 to TRBJ1-2; TRBD1 matches at 9 bases. V gave up 3 bases and J gave up 8 bases; unmatched junction bases: 8. Germline CDR1 reads SGDLS; CDR2 reads YYNGEE. CDR3 size: 14 residues. CDR3 in DNA: TGTGCCAGCAGCGAAACAGGGGGCTCTGTAGGCTACACCTTC. It codes for CASSETGGSVGYTF.

The chain is built from TRBV5-1 and TRBJ2-4, with D maybe TRBD1 (5 bases). Germline V CDR1 and CDR2: SGHRS, YFSETQ. V lost 4 bases to trimming and J lost 4 bases, with 12 bases between them. This CDR3 region has 14 residues. The CDR3, as DNA: TGCGCCAGCAGCGATGGGCAGGGTAAAAACATTCAGTACTTC. Translation: CASSDGQGKNIQYF.

The table lists this clone with a few counts. At one boundary the junction diverges from the germline segment, which might be a read error. The chain has TRBV7-2 and TRBJ1-6, with no clear D. Germline V gene sequence: CDR1 SGHTA, CDR2 FQGNSA. This CDR3 has 13 residues. The CDR3 protein is CASSFSDNSPLHF. CDR3 in DNA: TGTGCCAGCAGCTTCTCCGATAATTCACCCCTCCACTTT.

This clone was found once. This chain uses TRBV4-3 with TRBJ2-3; TRBD2 aligns across 7 bases. This CDR3 spans 18 amino acids. Looked up from germline, CDR1 is LGHNA and CDR2 is YSLEER. The ends lost 0 bases at V and 2 bases at J; junction bases unmatched: 11. DNA for the CDR3: TGCGCCAGCAGCCAAGATCTCACGGGGGGAACTTTCACAGATACGCAGTATTTT. Translating gives CASSQDLTGGTFTDTQYF.

This clone was seen only a few times. CDR3: CASMDRFAYEQYF. The CDR3 DNA reads TGTGCCAGCATGGACAGGTTTGCTTACGAGCAGTACTTC. The chain uses TRBV7-2 and TRBJ2-7, with 7 bases lining up with TRBD1. The CDR3 covers 13 residues. V gave up 7 bases and J gave up 4 bases; unmatched junction bases: 7. Germline V gives CDR1 SGHTA, CDR2 FQGNSA.

The chain employs TRBV7-2 and TRBJ2-3; 8 nucleotides align to TRBD2. The length of the CDR3 is 16 residues. With 5 bases clipped from V and 0 bases from J, the junction kept 7 bases outside the gene matches. Germline V gene lookup returns CDR1 SGHTA and CDR2 FQGNSA. This CDR3 is CASSNRLATSTDTQYF. DNA for the CDR3: TGTGCCAGCAGCAACCGACTAGCGACTAGCACAGATACGCAGTATTTT.

The chain uses TRBV19 and TRBJ1-1, with 8 bases that match TRBD1. The CDR3 is 12 residues long. Trimming took 7 bases from V and 11 from J; bases not matched to a gene: 9. Germline assignment: CDR1 LNHDA and CDR2 SQIVND (reference sequence). The CDR3 loop is CASTPLYRGAFF. CDR3 nucleotide sequence: TGTGCCAGTACCCCGTTATACAGGGGGGCTTTCTTT.

This chain joins TRBV7-2 and TRBJ1-2; the D is unclear. The V gene lost 2 bases and the J gene lost 5 bases, with 15 bases spanning the gap. The V gene's germline CDR1 is SGHTA and CDR2 FQGNSA. This CDR3 has 15 residues. The chain's CDR3 is CASSLSPRQPYGYTF. The CDR3, as DNA: TGTGCCAGCAGCTTAAGTCCCCGACAACCGTATGGCTACACCTTC. The variable domain in full, with the rest retrieved from reference TRBV7-2 and TRBJ1-2, is GAGVSQSPSNKVTEKGKDVELRCDPISGHTALYWYRQSLGQGLEFLIYFQGNSAPDKSGLPSDRFSAERTGGSVSTLTIQRTQQEDSAVYLCASSLSPRQPYGYTFGSGTRLTVV.

This chain uses TRBV11-2 with TRBJ2-1, with TRBD2 matching over 12 bases. Germline lookup yields CDR1 SGHAT and CDR2 FQNNGV. V dropped 5 bases and J dropped 6; count of bases not matched to a gene: 8. The CDR3 runs to 16 residues. The CDR3 bases are TGTGCCAGCAGCACCGGACTAGCGGGGTGGGGCAATGAGCAGTTCTTC. It yields the protein CASSTGLAGWGNEQFF.

This clone has only a few counts. The rearrangement joins TRBV6-5 to TRBJ1-1; no definite D call. V lost 6 bases, J lost 1 base, and 12 bases lay in between. The CDR3 is 14 residues long. CDR1 MNHEY and CDR2 SVGAGI come from the germline V gene. CDR3 protein: CASRLGFQNTEAFF. CDR3 DNA sequence: TGTGCCAGCAGACTAGGGTTCCAGAACACTGAAGCTTTCTTT.

This chain joins TRBV2 and TRBJ2-5; 8 nucleotides line up with TRBD2. Germline CDR1 and CDR2: SNHLY and FYNNEI. The CDR3 is 13 amino acids. Trimming at V came to 7 bases and at J to 5 bases, leaving 6 bases not matched to a gene. This CDR3 reads CASTGGGGETQYF. CDR3 nucleotides: TGTGCCAGCACGGGGGGGGGAGGTGAGACCCAGTACTTC.

This chain joins TRBV7-2 and TRBJ1-2, with TRBD1 identical over 8 bases. Trimming removed 5 bases from V and 6 bases from J; junction bases left unmatched: 8. Germline assignment: CDR1 SGHTA and CDR2 FQGNSA. This CDR3 is built from 14 residues. The CDR3 sequence: CASSPMTGVNGYTF. Written as DNA, the CDR3 is TGTGCCAGCAGCCCGATGACAGGGGTGAATGGCTACACCTTC.

The V call is TRBV10-3, the J call TRBJ1-1, with 7 bases identical to TRBD1. This CDR3 is built from 15 residues. Per germline, CDR1 ENHRY and CDR2 SYGVKD. Trimming cost V 3 bases and J 5 bases; bases outside gene matches: 9. The chain's CDR3 is CAISDDAGGQTEAFF. The CDR3 bases are TGTGCCATCAGTGATGATGCAGGGGGGCAGACTGAAGCTTTCTTT.

V gene TRBV10-3 combines with J gene TRBJ2-1, with D perhaps TRBD2 (6 bases). Trimming shortened V by 7 bases and J by 2 bases, and 15 bases separated the two germline ends. This CDR3 has 15 amino acids. Germline V gives CDR1 ENHRY, CDR2 SYGVKD. In DNA form, the CDR3 reads TGTGCCATCACCCCCGGGAGCGGCACCTACAATGAGCAGTTCTTC. Protein sequence: CAITPGSGTYNEQFF.

The rearrangement uses TRBV6-1 and TRBJ2-5, with TRBD2 as a possible D gene (8 bases). The DNA matches TRBJ2-7 better at its end, which makes the J call doubtful. Germline CDR1 and CDR2: MNHNS and SASEGT. This CDR3 is 12 amino acids long. The CDR3, as DNA: TGTGCCCACGGGAGGGGGCAATACGAGCAGTACTTC. Translated: CAHGRGQYEQYF.

This clone was picked up one time. The genes are TRBV28 and TRBJ2-7; D is unclear. Trimming cost V 8 bases and J 3 bases, with 8 bases left between them. CDR3 length: 11 residues. CDR1 is MDHEN, CDR2 SYDVKM, per germline. The CDR3 DNA is TGTGCCAGCTTAGCAAACTACGAGCAGTACTTC. Its protein product is CASLANYEQYF.

V usage is TRBV18 and J usage is TRBJ2-7, with 8 bases aligning to TRBD1. Looked up from germline, CDR1 is KGHSH and CDR2 is LQKENI. The junction had 7 bases not matched to a gene; V was cut back by 5 bases and J by 10 bases. The CDR3 covers 12 residues. In DNA, the CDR3 is TGTGCCAGCTCAAATCAGGGACAGGAACAGTACTTC. Protein: CASSNQGQEQYF.

The chain recombines TRBV7-9 with TRBJ2-3; the match to TRBD2 covers 7 bases. From germline, CDR1 is SEHNR and CDR2 FQNEAQ (reference sequence). The V gene end was trimmed by 2 bases and the J gene end by 13 bases; junction bases not matched to a gene: 9. The CDR3 length is 13 residues. The CDR3 DNA sequence: TGTGCCAGCAGCTTAAGTCCAACCGGGACTAAGTATTTT. It is translated as CASSLSPTGTKYF. Complete variable domain (other parts from reference TRBV7-9 and TRBJ2-3): DTGVSQNPRHKITKRGQNVTFRCDPISEHNRLYWYRQTLGQGPEFLTYFQNEAQLEKSRLLSDRFSAERPKGSFSTLEIQRTEQGDSAMYLCASSLSPTGTKYFGPGTRLTVL.

The chain uses TRBV29-1 and TRBJ1-4; D is possibly TRBD1 (5 bases). There are 13 residues in the CDR3. V was shortened by 5 bases and J by 1 base, with 8 bases between the two germline ends. The germline CDR1 and CDR2 sequences are SQVTM and ANQGSEA. The CDR3 DNA reads TGCAGCGTTACCGGGGGAACTAATGAAAAACTGTTTTTT. Protein: CSVTGGTNEKLFF.

The V and J genes are TRBV18 and TRBJ1-1; 9 positions match TRBD1. Germline CDR1 KGHSH, CDR2 LQKENI. The V gene end was trimmed by 5 bases and the J gene end by 2 bases; junction bases not matched to a gene: 3. The CDR3 extends over 14 amino acids. CDR3: CASSAQGANTEAFF. The CDR3 DNA reads TGTGCCAGCTCAGCACAGGGGGCTAACACTGAAGCTTTCTTT.

The gene calls are TRBV27 and TRBJ2-2, with TRBD2 as a possible D gene (7 bases). The CDR3 is 15 amino acids. The germline V and J ends were trimmed by 5 bases and 6 bases, with 16 bases remaining between them. CDR1 and CDR2 from the germline V gene are MNHEY and SMNVEV (reference sequence). The chain's CDR3 is CASSLRGRAAGELFF. CDR3 nucleotide sequence: TGTGCCAGCAGTCTGAGGGGGAGGGCCGCCGGGGAGCTGTTTTTT.

V gene TRBV5-1 combines with J gene TRBJ2-1; 7 bases match TRBD1. There are 15 residues in the CDR3. The V gene's germline CDR1 is SGHRS and CDR2 YFSETQ. Trimming took 0 bases from V and 2 from J; bases not matched to a gene: 2. CDR3 region: CASSLADRAYNEQFF. CDR3 coding DNA: TGCGCCAGCAGCTTGGCAGACAGGGCCTACAATGAGCAGTTCTTC.

The gene calls are TRBV2 and TRBJ2-5; 8 nucleotides match TRBD1. The J call may be in error: the DNA end matches TRBJ2-7 better. From germline, CDR1 is SNHLY and CDR2 FYNNEI. The CDR3 loop spans 12 amino acids. In nucleotides, the CDR3 is TGTGCCAGCGCGCGACAGGGGAACGAGCAGTACTTC. This gives the protein CASARQGNEQYF.

This clone appeared a few times. J is TRBJ2-7 and V is TRBV4-3, with 8 bases identical to TRBD2. Germline CDR1 is LGHNA and CDR2 is YSLEER. The length of the CDR3 is 18 residues. J was trimmed by 2 bases and V by 0 bases; bases with no gene match: 12. Here the CDR3 reads CASSQDTGAGVYPYEQYF. CDR3 nucleotide sequence: TGCGCCAGCAGCCAAGATACAGGAGCGGGAGTGTACCCCTACGAGCAGTACTTC.

The rearrangement uses TRBV6-5 and TRBJ1-1; D gene uncertain. V dropped 9 bases and J dropped 6 bases, with 14 bases sitting between them. CDR1 MNHEY and CDR2 SVGAGI come from the germline V gene. The CDR3 covers 12 residues. The CDR3 DNA follows: TGTGCCAGTAACCGACAAGACGCTGAAGCTTTCTTT. This encodes CASNRQDAEAFF.

The V call is TRBV9, the J call TRBJ2-2; D perhaps matches TRBD1 (5 bases). This CDR3 has 15 amino acids. With 2 bases removed from V and 4 bases from J, the gap between germline ends came to 12 bases. CDR1 is SGDLS and CDR2 is YYNGEE in the germline V gene. The CDR3 loop reads CASSVAGSSTGELFF. CDR3 in DNA: TGTGCCAGCAGCGTCGCAGGGTCTAGCACCGGGGAGCTGTTTTTT. Full variable domain (missing parts from reference TRBV9 and TRBJ2-2): DSGVTQTPKHLITATGQRVTLRCSPRSGDLSVYWYQQSLDQGLQFLIQYYNGEERAKGNILERFSAQQFPDLHSELNLSSLELGDSALYFCASSVAGSSTGELFFGEGSRLTVL.